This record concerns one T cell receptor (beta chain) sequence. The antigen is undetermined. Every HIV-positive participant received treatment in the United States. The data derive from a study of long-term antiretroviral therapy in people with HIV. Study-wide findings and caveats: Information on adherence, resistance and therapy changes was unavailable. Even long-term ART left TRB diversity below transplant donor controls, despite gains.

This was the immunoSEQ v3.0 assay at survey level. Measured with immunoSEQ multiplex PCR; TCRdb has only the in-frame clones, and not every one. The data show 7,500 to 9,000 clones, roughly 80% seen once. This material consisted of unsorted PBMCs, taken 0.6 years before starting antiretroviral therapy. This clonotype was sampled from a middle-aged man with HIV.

The CDR3 sequence: CASSLRDSYTGELFF. Written as DNA, the CDR3 is TGTGCCAGCAGCTTGAGGGACTCATACACCGGGGAGCTGTTTTTT. The chain links TRBV5-8 to TRBJ2-2; possible D gene TRBD2, 6 bases. CDR3 length: 15 residues. Germline V CDR1 and CDR2: SGHTS, YDEGEE. Between the trimmed V and J ends, which lost 1 base and 3 bases, there was a span of 10 bases. Looking up the rest from reference TRBV5-8 and TRBJ2-2 gives the full variable domain: EAGVTQSPTHLIKTRGQQATLRCSPISGHTSVYWYQQALGLGLQFLLWYDEGEERNRGNFPPRFSGRQFPNYSSELNVNALELEDSALYLCASSLRDSYTGELFFGEGSRLTVL.